Shown below are 21 T cell receptor beta chains from a single sample sequenced in a study of T cell responses to AZD1222 COVID-19 vaccine. This table comes from immunoSEQ multiplex PCR, and its TCRdb copy is limited to in-frame clones, with some not included. The profile shows approximately 130,000 clones, approximately 88% of them singletons. The material was peripheral blood, obtained on day 0 of AZD1222 vaccination. These receptors all stem from an adult in good health.

The rearrangement links TRBV28 to TRBJ2-7, with a tentative D call TRBD2 (5 bases). Germline CDR1 MDHEN, CDR2 SYDVKM. Trimming took 8 bases from V and 0 from J, leaving 11 bases between them. The length of the CDR3 is 13 residues. CDR3 protein: CASVAGNSYEQYF. The CDR3 DNA reads TGTGCCAGCGTGGCCGGGAACTCCTACGAGCAGTACTTC. Combining the CDR3 with reference TRBV28 and TRBJ2-7 gives the whole variable domain DVKVTQSSRYLVKRTGEKVFLECVQDMDHENMFWYRQDPGLGLRLIYFSYDVKMKEKGDIPEGYSVSREKKERFSLILESASTNQTSMYLCASVAGNSYEQYFGPGTRLTVT.

This clone came up once. The gene calls are TRBV7-8 and TRBJ1-6; TRBD1 aligns across 10 bases. This CDR3 is 14 amino acids long. J gave up 9 bases and V 5 bases, and 4 bases lay outside the gene matches. Per germline, CDR1 SGHVS and CDR2 FQNEAQ. The CDR3, as DNA: TGTGCCAGCAGCCCGGACAGGGGGGTTTCACCCCTCCACTTT. This gives the protein CASSPDRGVSPLHF.

CDR3 bases: TGTGCCAGCAGCTTAGATCAGGGGGCTTCTGAAAAACTGTTTTTT. Protein product: CASSLDQGASEKLFF. This chain links TRBV7-9 with TRBJ1-4, with TRBD1 matching over 8 bases. Germline CDR1 SEHNR, CDR2 FQNEAQ (reference sequence). CDR3 length: 15 amino acids. The ends lost 1 base at V and 7 bases at J; junction bases unmatched: 5.

This clone was observed a handful of times. The chain uses TRBV2 and TRBJ1-2; TRBD1 agrees at 8 bases. Germline V lookup: CDR1 SNHLY, CDR2 FYNNEI. The CDR3 runs to 14 residues. The V gene end was trimmed by 1 base and the J gene end by 5 bases; junction bases not matched to a gene: 3. The CDR3 sequence: CASSEGQGAYGYTF. The DNA of the CDR3 is TGTGCCAGCAGTGAAGGGCAGGGGGCTTATGGCTACACCTTC.

The J gene is TRBJ2-3, the V gene TRBV10-3; D possibly corresponds to TRBD2 (7 bases). This CDR3 contains 16 residues. V lost 2 bases and J 7 bases, leaving 19 bases between the germline ends. CDR1 is ENHRY, CDR2 SYGVKD, per germline. The CDR3, as DNA: TGTGCCATCAGTGAGGGAGGGGGGGCATCCTCTCATACGCAGTATTTT. Its translation: CAISEGGGASSHTQYF.

Concerning this clone itself: The same CDR3 arises from other DNA sequences in this sample as well. This rearrangement joins TRBV12-3 or TRBV12-4 to TRBJ1-1; no definite D call. CDR3 length: 11 residues. The V and J ends lost 5 bases and 7 bases respectively, with 8 bases between them. In DNA form, the CDR3 reads TGTGCCAGCAGTCCTGGGTTTGAAGCTTTCTTT. It is translated as CASSPGFEAFF.

In this sample, this clone turned up once. The V gene is TRBV4-2, the J gene TRBJ2-3, with 11 bases aligning to TRBD2. J gave up 4 bases and V 4 bases, and 13 bases lay outside the gene matches. This CDR3 spans 18 amino acids. Germline V lookup: CDR1 LGHNA, CDR2 YNFKEQ. As DNA, the CDR3 is TGTGCCAGCAGCCCCTGGCCCTTGACTAGCGGGGAGTCAGATACGCAGTATTTT. It translates to CASSPWPLTSGESDTQYF.

The chain couples TRBV2 to TRBJ2-7; D might be TRBD1 (5 bases). Germline CDR1 is SNHLY and CDR2 is FYNNEI. CDR3 size: 17 residues. V was pared by 4 bases and J by 0 bases, with 19 bases between. In DNA form, the CDR3 reads TGTGCCAGCAGTGGAGAGAGGCAGGGCAGGGTCTCCTACGAGCAGTACTTC. Translation: CASSGERQGRVSYEQYF.

The gene calls are TRBV21-1 and TRBJ2-2. TRBV21-1 is a documented pseudogene. The CDR3 loop spans 11 amino acids. CDR3 amino acids: CASIPPRELFF. In DNA, the CDR3 is TGTGCCAGCATCCCCCCCCGGGAGCTGTTTTTT.

The chain combines TRBV10-3 with TRBJ1-6; D might be TRBD1 (5 bases). V dropped 8 bases and J dropped 3 bases, with 17 bases sitting between them. The CDR3 is 16 amino acids. The germline V gene encodes CDR1 ENHRY and CDR2 SYGVKD. The CDR3 DNA is TGTGCCATCTCACGGGTGGGACTGAACTATAATTCACCCCTCCACTTT. Translated, it gives CAISRVGLNYNSPLHF.

The chain has TRBV6-1 and TRBJ1-2; weak D call: TRBD1 (5 bases). The ends were cut back, 0 bases at V and 6 bases at J, with 8 bases in the middle. The CDR3 has 13 amino acids. The germline V gene has CDR1 MNHNS and CDR2 SASEGT. CDR3 amino acids: CASSEAVGDGYTF. The CDR3 nucleotides read TGTGCCAGCAGTGAAGCCGTGGGGGATGGCTACACCTTC.

The chain carries TRBV6-6 and TRBJ2-3, with D hard to call. There are 11 residues in the CDR3. Germline loops: CDR1 MNHNY, CDR2 SVGAGI (reference sequence). V dropped 0 bases and J dropped 13 bases, with 8 bases sitting between them. The CDR3 nucleotides read TGTGCCAGCAGTTACTCGGGTGATGAGTATTTT. This gives the protein CASSYSGDEYF.

This chain connects TRBV5-8 to TRBJ2-1, with 9 bases identical to TRBD2. The CDR3 length is 15 residues. Germline CDR1 is SGHTS and CDR2 is YDEGEE. V lost 0 bases to trimming and J lost 8 bases; unmatched junction nucleotides: 6. The CDR3 here is CASSLVQRGDYEQFF. CDR3 nucleotides: TGTGCCAGCAGCTTGGTCCAGCGGGGGGACTATGAGCAGTTCTTC.

This clone has a single count. This chain uses TRBV30 with TRBJ1-2; D uncertain. V shed 4 bases and J shed 5 bases, with 11 bases lying between them. Germline assignment: CDR1 GTSNPN and CDR2 SVGIG (reference sequence). The CDR3 is made up of 12 amino acids. CDR3 in amino acids: CAWKGNFYGYTF. CDR3 nucleotides: TGTGCCTGGAAAGGGAACTTTTATGGCTACACCTTC.

The chain carries TRBV7-8 and TRBJ2-5; the D gene is possibly TRBD2 (5 bases). Germline CDR1 reads SGHVS; CDR2 reads FQNEAQ. The CDR3 contains 14 residues. V lost 0 bases to trimming and J lost 2 bases, with 7 bases between them. CDR3 region: CASSLAPGQETQYF. CDR3 DNA: TGTGCCAGCAGCTTAGCCCCGGGACAAGAGACCCAGTACTTC.

This rearrangement joins TRBV6-5 to TRBJ2-7; TRBD1 is a possible D gene (6 bases). The DNA matches TRBJ2-5 better at its end, which makes the J call doubtful. CDR1 and CDR2 (germline): MNHEY, SVGAGI. The CDR3 is made up of 15 amino acids. The CDR3 bases are TGTGCCAGCAGTAGTCCTGGTTTAGGGGGAGAGACCCAGTACTTC. This codes for CASSSPGLGGETQYF.

The V and J genes are TRBV18 and TRBJ2-7, with 7 bases aligning to TRBD1. With V trimmed by 0 bases and J by 0 bases, 2 bases remained unmatched. In germline, CDR1 is KGHSH, CDR2 LQKENI. This CDR3 contains 15 residues. DNA for the CDR3: TGTGCCAGCTCACCACCCGGACAGGCCTCCTACGAGCAGTACTTC. It codes for CASSPPGQASYEQYF.

This chain connects TRBV18 to TRBJ2-3; a possible D gene is TRBD2 (5 bases). The CDR3 runs to 16 residues. Trimming cost V 3 bases and J 3 bases, with 16 bases left between them. From germline, CDR1 is KGHSH and CDR2 LQKENI. The CDR3, as DNA: TGTGCCAGCTCACCTGGACTTTCTCCGGTAACAGATACGCAGTATTTT. This gives the protein CASSPGLSPVTDTQYF. Full variable domain (rest looked up from reference TRBV18 and TRBJ2-3): NAGVMQNPRHLVRRRGQEARLRCSPMKGHSHVYWYRQLPEEGLKFMVYLQKENIIDESGMPKERFSAEFPKEGPSILRIQQVVRGDSAAYFCASSPGLSPVTDTQYFGPGTRLTVL.

The chain couples TRBV6-5 to TRBJ2-1, with D maybe TRBD2 (6 bases). The CDR3 totals 12 residues. Germline V gene sequence: CDR1 MNHEY, CDR2 SVGAGI. The V end was cut by 7 bases, the J end by 10 bases, with 14 bases between. CDR3 DNA sequence: TGTGCCAGCACCGCCCTGGGGGGAGAGCAGTTCTTC. This gives the protein CASTALGGEQFF.

The chain employs TRBV12-3 or TRBV12-4 and TRBJ1-1; D remains unclear. Trimming took off 6 bases at V and 3 bases at J, with 8 bases between the two ends. The CDR3 extends over 12 amino acids. In DNA, the CDR3 is TGTGCCAGCAGAGGCACCTACACTGAAGCTTTCTTT. Translated: CASRGTYTEAFF.

The chain couples TRBV11-2 to TRBJ1-5; 10 nucleotides agree with TRBD1. Germline V gene lookup returns CDR1 SGHAT and CDR2 FQNNGV. The junction had 7 bases not matched to a gene; V was cut back by 5 bases and J by 6 bases. The CDR3 has 15 amino acids. CDR3 sequence: CASSVRQGAGQPQHF. CDR3 DNA: TGTGCCAGCAGCGTAAGACAGGGGGCCGGTCAGCCCCAGCATTTT.